This T cell receptor (beta chain) was sequenced during a study of CD8 T cells in Susac syndrome. Turning to the study itself: When blood was drawn, patients with Susac syndrome were on intravenous immunoglobulin alone, on corticosteroids, or therapy-naive.

Random hexamers were used to reverse transcribe roughly 0.5 to 1 ug of RNA. Amplification of TCR beta CDR3 used immunoSEQ multiplex PCR across 54 Vbeta and 13 Jbeta. TCRdb re-analysed the immunoSEQ multiplex PCR reads in MiXCR, keeping a single row per CDR3 protein. The repertoire holds about 77,000 distinct CDR3 sequences, about 93% seen once, with 0.52% in the top ten. FACS enriched CD8+ TEMRA cells, while bulk CD8+ and CD4+ were negatively isolated. V lost 8 bases and J 1 base, leaving 11 bases between the germline ends. The CDR3 length is 14 residues. CDR1 MNHEY and CDR2 SVGAGI come from the germline V gene.

The sequencing input was CD4+ T cells from PBMCs. J is TRBJ2-2 and V is TRBV6-5; D is perhaps TRBD2 (5 bases). This receptor was identified in a human donor with Susac syndrome. The CDR3 sequence is CASRVEGNTGELFF. CDR3 nucleotide sequence: TGTGCCAGCCGAGTTGAGGGGAACACCGGGGAGCTGTTTTTT.